Sequencing of this T cell receptor beta chain was carried out in a study of blood T cell repertoires in COVID-19. Libraries were prepared by immunoSEQ multiplex PCR; TCRdb keeps only in-frame clonotypes and omits some of them. The sample has 150,000 to 200,000 clones, approximately 80% seen once. This TCR was recovered from a woman aged 45-59 years who had recovered from COVID-19. Sequencing was performed on PBMCs or T cells enriched from blood (not recorded which).

The CDR3 protein is CASSLTAKNEKLFF. The DNA for the CDR3 is TGTGCCAGTAGTCTGACAGCAAAAAATGAAAAACTGTTTTTT. The rearrangement links TRBV19 to TRBJ1-4; maybe TRBD1 (5 bases). The length of the CDR3 is 14 residues. V was pared by 5 bases and J by 5 bases, with 12 bases between. Germline CDR1 is LNHDA and CDR2 is SQIVND (reference sequence).